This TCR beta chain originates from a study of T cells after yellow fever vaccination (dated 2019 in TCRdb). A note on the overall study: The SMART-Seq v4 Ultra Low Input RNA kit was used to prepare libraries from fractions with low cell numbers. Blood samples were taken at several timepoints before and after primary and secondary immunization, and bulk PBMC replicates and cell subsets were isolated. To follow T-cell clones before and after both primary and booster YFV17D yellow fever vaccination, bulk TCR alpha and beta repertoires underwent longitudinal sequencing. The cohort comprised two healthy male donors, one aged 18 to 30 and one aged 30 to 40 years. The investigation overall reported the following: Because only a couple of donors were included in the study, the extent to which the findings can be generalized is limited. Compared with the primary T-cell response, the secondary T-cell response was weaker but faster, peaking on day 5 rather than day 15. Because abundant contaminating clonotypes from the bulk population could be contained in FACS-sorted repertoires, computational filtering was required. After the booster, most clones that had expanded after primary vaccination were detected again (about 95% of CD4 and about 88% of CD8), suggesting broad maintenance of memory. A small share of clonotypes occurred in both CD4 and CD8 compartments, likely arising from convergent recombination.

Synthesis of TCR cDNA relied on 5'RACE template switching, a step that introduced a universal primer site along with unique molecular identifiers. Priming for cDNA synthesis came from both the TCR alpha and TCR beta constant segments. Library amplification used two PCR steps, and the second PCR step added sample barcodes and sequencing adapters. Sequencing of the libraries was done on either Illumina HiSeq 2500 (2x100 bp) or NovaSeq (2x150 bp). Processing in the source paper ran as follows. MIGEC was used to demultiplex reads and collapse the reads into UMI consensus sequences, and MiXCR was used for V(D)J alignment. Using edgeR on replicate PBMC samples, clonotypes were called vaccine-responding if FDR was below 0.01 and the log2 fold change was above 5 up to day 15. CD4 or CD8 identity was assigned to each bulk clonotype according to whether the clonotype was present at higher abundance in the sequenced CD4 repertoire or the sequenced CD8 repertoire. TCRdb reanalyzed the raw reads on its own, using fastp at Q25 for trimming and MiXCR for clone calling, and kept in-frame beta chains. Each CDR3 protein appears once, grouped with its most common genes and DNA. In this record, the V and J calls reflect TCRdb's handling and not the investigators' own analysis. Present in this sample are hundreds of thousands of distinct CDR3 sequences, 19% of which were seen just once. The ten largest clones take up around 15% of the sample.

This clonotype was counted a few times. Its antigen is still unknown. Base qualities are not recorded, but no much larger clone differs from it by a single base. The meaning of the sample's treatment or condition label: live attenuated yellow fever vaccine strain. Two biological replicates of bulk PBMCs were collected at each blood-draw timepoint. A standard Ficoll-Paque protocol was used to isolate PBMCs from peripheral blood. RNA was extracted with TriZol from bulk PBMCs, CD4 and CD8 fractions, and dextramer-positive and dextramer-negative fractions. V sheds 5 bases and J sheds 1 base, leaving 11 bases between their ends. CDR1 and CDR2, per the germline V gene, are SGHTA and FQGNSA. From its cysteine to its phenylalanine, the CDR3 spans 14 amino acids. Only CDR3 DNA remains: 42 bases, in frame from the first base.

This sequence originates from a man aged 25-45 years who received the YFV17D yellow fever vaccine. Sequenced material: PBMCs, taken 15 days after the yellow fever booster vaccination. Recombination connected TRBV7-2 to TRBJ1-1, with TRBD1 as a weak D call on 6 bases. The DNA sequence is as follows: TGTGCCAGCAGCCGACTGACAGGGAACACTGAAGCTTTCTTT. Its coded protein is CASSRLTGNTEAFF.